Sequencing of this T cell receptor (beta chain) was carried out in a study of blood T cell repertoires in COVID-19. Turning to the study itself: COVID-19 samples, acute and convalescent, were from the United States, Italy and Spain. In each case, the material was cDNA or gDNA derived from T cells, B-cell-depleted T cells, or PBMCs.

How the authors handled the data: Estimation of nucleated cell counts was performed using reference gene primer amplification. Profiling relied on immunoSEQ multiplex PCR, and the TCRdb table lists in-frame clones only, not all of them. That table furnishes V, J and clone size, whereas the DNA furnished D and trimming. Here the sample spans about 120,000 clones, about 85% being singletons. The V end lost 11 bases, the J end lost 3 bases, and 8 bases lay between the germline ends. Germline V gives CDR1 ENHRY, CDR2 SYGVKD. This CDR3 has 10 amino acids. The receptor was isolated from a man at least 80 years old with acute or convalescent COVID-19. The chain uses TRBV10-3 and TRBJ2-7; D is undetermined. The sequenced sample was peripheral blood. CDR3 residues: CAFRLYEQYF. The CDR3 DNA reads TGTGCCTTTCGACTCTACGAGCAGTACTTC.